Listed below are T cell receptor beta chains from one sample, sequenced in a study of glioma-infiltrating T cells. TCRdb reanalysed the multiplex PCR reads using MiXCR and keeps one entry per CDR3 protein. The sample has more than 85,000 distinct CDR3 sequences; less than 30% are singletons. What was sequenced was glioma tissue, nonneoplastic brain tissue, or PBMCs (not recorded which). These receptors were collected from a human donor with low-grade glioma or glioblastoma, undergoing nonglioma brain surgery, or in good health (not recorded which). Each CDR3 is given with its conserved first and last residue. A D gene is named only where the DNA matches it firmly.

D gene,V gene,CDR3 protein
TRBD1,TRBV20-1,CSARMPDRGLADTQYF
-,TRBV29-1,CSVEVSKTGNTIYF
-,TRBV20-1,CSAREAKGYTEAFF
TRBD1,TRBV7-2,CASSSIRGTGLMNTEAFF
-,TRBV28,CASSYPPRDEQYF
TRBD2,TRBV28,CASSFASGRAGELFF
-,TRBV7-9,CASRGGERIDYGYTF
TRBD2,TRBV9,CASSPSTSGRLNEQFF
TRBD1,TRBV20-1,CSASSVRQGAYEQYF
-,TRBV4-1,CASSQELLGQFF
TRBD1,TRBV12-5,CASAQGGWEQYF
TRBD1,TRBV19,CASRELRTGSEQYF
TRBD1,TRBV29-1,CSVDNLGTGPGYTF
-,TRBV2,CASSDQGREQYF
-,TRBV5-1,CASSIEFMNTEAFF
TRBD1,TRBV2,CASSEGIGTVAFF
-,TRBV3-1,CASSPIFNTGELFF
-,TRBV6-1,CATTKTVPQETQYF
TRBD2,TRBV12-3/TRBV12-4,CASSPHASGGTQYF
TRBD1,TRBV5-1,CASGPGTGVVTEAFF
-,TRBV4-2,CASSPMAGRAAGELFF
TRBD1,TRBV6-1,CASRPGTALYEQYF
-,TRBV4-3,CASSQGGAETQYF
-,TRBV10-3,CAISTTGPGTDTQYF
TRBD1,TRBV19,CASNIQGVNTEAFF
-,TRBV10-1,CASSEGSRNPTDTQYF
-,TRBV19,CASSITGTPVAEQYF
-,TRBV6-1,CASSEEGPTYEQYF